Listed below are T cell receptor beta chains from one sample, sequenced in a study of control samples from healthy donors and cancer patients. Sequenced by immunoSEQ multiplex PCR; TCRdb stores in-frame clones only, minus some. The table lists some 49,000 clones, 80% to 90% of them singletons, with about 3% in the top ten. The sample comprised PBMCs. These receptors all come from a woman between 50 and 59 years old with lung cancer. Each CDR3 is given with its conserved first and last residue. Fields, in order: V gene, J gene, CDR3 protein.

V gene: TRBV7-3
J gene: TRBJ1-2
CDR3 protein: CASSSTGEAMYGYTF

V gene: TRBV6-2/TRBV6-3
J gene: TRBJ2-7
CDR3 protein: CASSYGDEQYF

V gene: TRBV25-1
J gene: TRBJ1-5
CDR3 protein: CASSDTSRFGNQPQHF

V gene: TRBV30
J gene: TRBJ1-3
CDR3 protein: CAWSVGDSGNTIYF

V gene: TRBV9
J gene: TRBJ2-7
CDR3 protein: CASSASVEWGYGEQYF

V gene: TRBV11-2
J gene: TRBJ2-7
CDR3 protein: CASSPRQLSYEQYF

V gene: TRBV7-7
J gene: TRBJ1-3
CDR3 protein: CASSPSGRGSGNTIYF

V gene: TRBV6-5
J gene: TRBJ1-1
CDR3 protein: CASSYSVAGFTEAFF

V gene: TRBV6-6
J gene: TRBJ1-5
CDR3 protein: CASSSPGTANQPQHF

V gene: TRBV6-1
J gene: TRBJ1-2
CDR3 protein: CASSEGESGYGYTF

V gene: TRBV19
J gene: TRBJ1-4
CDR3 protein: CASLNQGLANEKLFF

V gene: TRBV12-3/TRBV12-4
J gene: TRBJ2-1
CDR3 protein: CASSQLVHEQFF

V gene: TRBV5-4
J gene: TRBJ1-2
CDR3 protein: CASSLEGRGRGYTF

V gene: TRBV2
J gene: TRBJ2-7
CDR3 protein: CASSTTGIEQYF

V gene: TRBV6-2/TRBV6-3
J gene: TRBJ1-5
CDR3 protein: CASSYSSAYSNQPQHF

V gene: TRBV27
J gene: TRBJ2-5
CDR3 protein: CASSDTPTGTQYF

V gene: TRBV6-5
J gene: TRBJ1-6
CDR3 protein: CASHSIDSPLHF

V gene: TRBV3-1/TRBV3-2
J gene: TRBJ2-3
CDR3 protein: CASSPDLPGTQYF

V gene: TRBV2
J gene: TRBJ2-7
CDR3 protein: CASSEVGGTIAGEQYF

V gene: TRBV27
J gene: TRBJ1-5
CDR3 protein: CASSLKYNQPQHF

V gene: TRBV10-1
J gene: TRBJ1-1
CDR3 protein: CASSYSVNTEAFF

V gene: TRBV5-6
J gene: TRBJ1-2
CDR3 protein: CASSLETGQGSYYGYTF

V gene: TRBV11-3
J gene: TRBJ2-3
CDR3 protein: CASSLGLGTDTQYF

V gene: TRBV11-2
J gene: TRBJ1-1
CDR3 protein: CASSINGFRRTEAFF

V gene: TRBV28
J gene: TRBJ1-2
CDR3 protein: CASSLVSGGRRGYTF

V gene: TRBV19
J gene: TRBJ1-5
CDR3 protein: CASSMDHRSPEGGQPQHF

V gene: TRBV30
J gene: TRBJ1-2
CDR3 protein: CAWSPRRGYYGYTF

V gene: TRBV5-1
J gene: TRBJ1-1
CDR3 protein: CASSFGTGETEAFF

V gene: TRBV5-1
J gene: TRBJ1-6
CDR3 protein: CASSQQTGSTINSPLHF

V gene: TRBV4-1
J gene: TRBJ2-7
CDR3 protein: CASSPWVGDEQYF

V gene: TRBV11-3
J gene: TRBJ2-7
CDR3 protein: CASSLEGYEQYF

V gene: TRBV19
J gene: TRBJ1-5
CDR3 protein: CASSRGGAGQPQHF

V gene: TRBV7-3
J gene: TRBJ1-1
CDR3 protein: CASSPYGTGNTEAFF

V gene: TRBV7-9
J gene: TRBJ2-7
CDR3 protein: CASSLLGAREQYF

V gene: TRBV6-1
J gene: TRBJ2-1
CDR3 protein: CASSEQGGNEQFF

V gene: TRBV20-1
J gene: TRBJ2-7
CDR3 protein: CSARDGPSEYF

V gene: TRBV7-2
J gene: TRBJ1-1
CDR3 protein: CASSRDRLTEAFF

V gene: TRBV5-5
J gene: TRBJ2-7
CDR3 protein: CASSISGGRQYF

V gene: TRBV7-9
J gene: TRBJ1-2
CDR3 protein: CATPPGQADYGYTF

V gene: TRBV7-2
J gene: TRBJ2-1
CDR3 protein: CASSPSGVYNEQFF

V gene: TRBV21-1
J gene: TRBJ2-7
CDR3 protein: CASSKAGEYEQYF

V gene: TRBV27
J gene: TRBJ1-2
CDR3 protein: CASSSTGGNYGYTF

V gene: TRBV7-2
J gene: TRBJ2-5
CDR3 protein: CASSSSGGVVETQYF

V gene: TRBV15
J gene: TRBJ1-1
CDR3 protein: CATSRDRIGSMNTEAFF

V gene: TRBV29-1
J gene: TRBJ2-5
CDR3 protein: CSVEPLHRAQETQYF

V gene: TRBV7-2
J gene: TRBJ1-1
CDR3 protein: CASSFGRGMGTEAFF

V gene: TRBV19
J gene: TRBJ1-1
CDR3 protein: CASSMSGVIEAFF

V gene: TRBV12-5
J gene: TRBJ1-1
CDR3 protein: CASGLALIGGGTTEAFF

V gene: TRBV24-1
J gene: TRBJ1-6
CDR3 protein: CATSDPITGRTNSPLHF

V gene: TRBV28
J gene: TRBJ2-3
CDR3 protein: CASSSLGGETDTQYF

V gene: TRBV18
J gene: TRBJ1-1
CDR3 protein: CASSPQGLNTEAFF

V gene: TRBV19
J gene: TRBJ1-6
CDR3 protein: CASSSTQTGRKTPLHF

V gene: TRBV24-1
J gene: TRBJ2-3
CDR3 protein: CATSPPGTDTQYF

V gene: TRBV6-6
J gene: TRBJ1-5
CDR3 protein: CASRGRGGGGNQPQHF